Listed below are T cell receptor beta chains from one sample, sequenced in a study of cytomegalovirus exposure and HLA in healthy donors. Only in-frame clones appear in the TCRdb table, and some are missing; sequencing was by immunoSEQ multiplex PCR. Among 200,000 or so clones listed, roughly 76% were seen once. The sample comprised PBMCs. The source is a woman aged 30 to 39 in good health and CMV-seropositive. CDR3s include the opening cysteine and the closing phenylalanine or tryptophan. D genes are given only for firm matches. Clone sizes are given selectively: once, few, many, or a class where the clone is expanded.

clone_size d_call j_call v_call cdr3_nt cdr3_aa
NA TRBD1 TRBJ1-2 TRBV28 TGTGCCAGCTTCCCCCCCGGGACAGGGCCCGAAGGGTATGGCTACACCTTC CASFPPGTGPEGYGYTF
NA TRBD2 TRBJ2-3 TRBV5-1 TGCGCCAGCAGCTTGGCGGCGGGAGGTAGTACAGATACGCAGTATTTT CASSLAAGGSTDTQYF
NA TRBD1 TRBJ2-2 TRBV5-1 TGCGCCAGCAGCGTGGCTGGACAGGGATACACCGGGGAGCTGTTTTTT CASSVAGQGYTGELFF
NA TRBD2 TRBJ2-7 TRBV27 TGTGCCAGCAGTTTGACGGGAGGAACTGAGCAGTACTTC CASSLTGGTEQYF
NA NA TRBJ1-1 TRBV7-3 TGTGCCAGCAGCTCGACAAGGAACACTGAAGCTTTCTTT CASSSTRNTEAFF
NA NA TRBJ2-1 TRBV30 TGTGCCTGGAGTGTAGTGCCTACCCACAATGAGCAGTTCTTC CAWSVVPTHNEQFF
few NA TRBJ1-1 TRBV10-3 TGTGCCATCAGGGACATCTTCACTGAAGCTTTCTTT CAIRDIFTEAFF
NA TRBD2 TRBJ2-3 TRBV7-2 TGTGCCAGCAGCTTAGAAGCGGGAGACACAGATACGCAGTATTTT CASSLEAGDTDTQYF
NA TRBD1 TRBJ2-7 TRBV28 TGTGCCAGCAGACAAAACAACAGGGGGGTCTCCGAGCAGTACTTC CASRQNNRGVSEQYF
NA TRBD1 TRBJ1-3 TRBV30 TGTGCCTGGAGTGACAGGGGGCTCTCTGGAAACACCATATATTTT CAWSDRGLSGNTIYF
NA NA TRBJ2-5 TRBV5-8 TGTGCCAGCAGCCCCTTGCAGCGCCAAGAGACCCAGTACTTC CASSPLQRQETQYF
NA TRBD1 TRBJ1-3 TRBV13 TGTGCCAGCAGCGGATGGACAGGGTATGGAAACACCATATATTTT CASSGWTGYGNTIYF
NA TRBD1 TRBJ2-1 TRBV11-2 TGTGCCAGCAGCTCCGGGACAGGGGGCTTCGATGAGCAGTTCTTC CASSSGTGGFDEQFF
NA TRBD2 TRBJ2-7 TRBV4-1 TGCGCCAGCAGCCAACGACTAGCGGGGGGGAATTACGAGCAGTACTTC CASSQRLAGGNYEQYF
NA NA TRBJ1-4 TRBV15 TGTGCCACCAGCAGAGATTTGGGGAGGAATGAAAAACTGTTTTTT CATSRDLGRNEKLFF
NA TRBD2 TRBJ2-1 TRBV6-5 TGTGCCAGCAGTTTTAGCGGGGGGCCTTCCTACAATGAGCAGTTCTTC CASSFSGGPSYNEQFF
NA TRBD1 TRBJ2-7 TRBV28 TGTGCCAGCAGTTCCATCCGGGGACAGGCGTATCGGCAGTACTTC CASSSIRGQAYRQYF
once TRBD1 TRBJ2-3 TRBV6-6 TGTGCCAGCAGTACGGGACAGGGGGCCACAGATACGCAGTATTTT CASSTGQGATDTQYF
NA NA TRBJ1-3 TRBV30 TGTGCCTGGAGTGGAGGGTCTGGAAACACCATATATTTT CAWSGGSGNTIYF
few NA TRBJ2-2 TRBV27 TGTGCCAGCACCTATTCACTAGCTGGGACCGGGGAGCTGTTTTTT CASTYSLAGTGELFF
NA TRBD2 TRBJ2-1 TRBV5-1 TGCGCCAGCAGCCTTCTGTCTAGCGGGAGAGGCAATGAGCAGTTCTTC CASSLLSSGRGNEQFF
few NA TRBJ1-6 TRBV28 TGTGCCAGCCTATCCAGGGGAATTTCACCCCTCCACTTT CASLSRGISPLHF